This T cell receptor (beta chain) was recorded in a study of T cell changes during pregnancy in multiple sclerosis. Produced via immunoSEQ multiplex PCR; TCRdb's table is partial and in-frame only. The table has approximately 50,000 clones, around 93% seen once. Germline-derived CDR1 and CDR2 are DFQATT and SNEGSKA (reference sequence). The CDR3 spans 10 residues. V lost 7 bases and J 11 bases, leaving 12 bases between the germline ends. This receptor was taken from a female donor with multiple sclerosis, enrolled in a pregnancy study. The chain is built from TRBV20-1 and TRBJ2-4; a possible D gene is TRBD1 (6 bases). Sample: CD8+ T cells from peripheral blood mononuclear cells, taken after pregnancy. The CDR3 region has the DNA TGCAGTGTTCCCTCAGGGGTTCAGTACTTC. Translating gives CSVPSGVQYF.